Shown below are 28 T cell receptor beta chains from a single sample sequenced in a study of CD8+ T cells in alopecia areata. Treatment here: oral pan-JAK inhibitor, 5-10 mg twice daily. As the sequencing template, cDNA was produced by extracting RNA and reverse transcribing it. Measured with immunoSEQ multiplex PCR; TCRdb has only the in-frame clones, and not every one. The table shows about 160,000 clones, with 60% occurring only once. This material consisted of CD4+ T cells sorted from blood, taken at week 24, from a patient treated with tofacitinib. The receptors derive from a human donor with alopecia areata.

A few counts support this clone. The chain combines TRBV5-4 with TRBJ2-5, with D perhaps being TRBD1 or TRBD2 (6 bases each). The V gene's germline CDR1 is SGHNT and CDR2 YYREEE (reference sequence). The CDR3 is made up of 16 amino acids. V was pared by 5 bases and J by 5 bases, with 22 bases between. CDR3 DNA sequence: TGTGCCAGCAGTATTGGTTCGGGGGCCGGCGTGGAGACCCAGTACTTC. Encoded protein: CASSIGSGAGVETQYF.

The V call is TRBV6-1, the J call TRBJ2-7, with 9 positions matching TRBD1. The germline V gene encodes CDR1 MNHNS and CDR2 SASEGT. CDR3 length: 14 residues. V lost 6 bases and J lost 3; bases outside the gene matches: 6. In nucleotides, the CDR3 is TGTGCCAGCAGACCGGGACAGGGCCTCTACGAGCAGTACTTC. It translates to CASRPGQGLYEQYF.

This clone has more than one count but fewer than ten. The genes are TRBV6-6 and TRBJ2-3; D may be TRBD2 (6 bases). Trimming pared 6 bases from V and 1 base from J, leaving 8 bases between. Germline V gives CDR1 MNHNY, CDR2 SVGAGI (reference sequence). The length of the CDR3 is 13 residues. In DNA, the CDR3 is TGTGCCAGCAGGGAGGGCGGCACAGATACGCAGTATTTT. Residues: CASREGGTDTQYF.

The J gene is TRBJ1-5, the V gene TRBV27; D is possibly TRBD1 (5 bases). The CDR3 is made up of 13 amino acids. Looked up from germline, CDR1 is MNHEY and CDR2 is SMNVEV (reference sequence). V shed 0 bases and J shed 7 bases, with 7 bases lying between them. This chain's CDR3 is CASSLSGDQPQHF. The CDR3 nucleotides are TGTGCCAGCAGTTTATCGGGGGACCAGCCCCAGCATTTT.

This clone has only a few counts. The rearrangement uses TRBV5-4 and TRBJ2-2; 9 nucleotides agree with TRBD2. The CDR3 spans 15 residues. V dropped 4 bases and J dropped 5; count of bases not matched to a gene: 6. Germline loops: CDR1 SGHNT, CDR2 YYREEE (reference sequence). The CDR3 loop is CASSEGLADTGELFF. Written as DNA, the CDR3 is TGTGCCAGCAGCGAGGGACTAGCCGATACCGGGGAGCTGTTTTTT.

V usage is TRBV5-6 and J usage is TRBJ1-2; D not resolved. The CDR3 sequence is 14 residues long. Germline CDR1 SGHDT, CDR2 YYEEEE. The V gene lost 0 bases and the J gene lost 8 bases, with 14 bases spanning the gap. CDR3 loop: CASSLGPPPSGYTF. Here the CDR3 DNA reads TGTGCCAGCAGCTTGGGACCGCCTCCCTCCGGCTACACCTTC.

This clone has just a few counts. The J gene is TRBJ2-3, the V gene TRBV6-1; D unresolved. The V gene's germline CDR1 is MNHNS and CDR2 SASEGT. The CDR3 is 17 residues long. V was trimmed by 2 bases and J by 2 bases, leaving 17 bases between them. The CDR3 spells CASSEMRGPQATDTQYF. The CDR3 DNA sequence: TGTGCCAGCAGTGAAATGCGAGGTCCCCAAGCCACAGATACGCAGTATTTT.

The chain carries TRBV9 and TRBJ1-3, with D unclear. The CDR3 sequence is 11 residues long. With 4 bases removed from V and 1 base from J, the gap between germline ends came to 0 bases. CDR1 and CDR2 (germline): SGDLS, YYNGEE. The CDR3 spells CASSSGNTIYF. DNA for the CDR3: TGTGCCAGCAGCTCTGGAAACACCATATATTTT.

The V and J genes are TRBV23-1 and TRBJ2-7; TRBD1 matches at 11 bases. TRBV23-1 is flagged as an ORF with uncertain function. Germline trimming cut 7 bases from V and 2 bases from J; bases unmatched to any gene: 13. This CDR3 is 17 amino acids long. CDR3 bases: TGCGCCAGCACAGGTTGCCGGGACAGGGGGTTTCCCTACGAGCAGTACTTC. Protein: CASTGCRDRGFPYEQYF.

The rearrangement links TRBV18 to TRBJ2-5, with unresolved D. In germline, CDR1 is KGHSH, CDR2 LQKENI. The CDR3 spans 13 residues. Trimming removed 6 bases at V and 3 bases at J, with 11 bases between. This chain's CDR3 is CASSPRAEETQYF. Written as DNA, the CDR3 is TGTGCCAGCTCTCCTCGGGCGGAAGAGACCCAGTACTTC.

The table lists this clone with a count of one. The chain carries TRBV5-1 and TRBJ2-2; no clear D gene. Trimming pared 0 bases from V and 8 bases from J, leaving 11 bases between. CDR1 and CDR2 (germline): SGHRS, YFSETQ. This CDR3 comprises 14 residues. CDR3 residues: CASSLDVILGELFF. CDR3 nucleotide sequence: TGCGCCAGCAGCTTGGATGTTATCTTGGGGGAGCTGTTTTTT.

J is TRBJ1-2 and V is TRBV27; D is ambiguous. CDR3 length: 14 amino acids. Trimming left V 8 bases short and J 5 bases short, with 18 bases between. Germline CDR1 MNHEY, CDR2 SMNVEV (reference sequence). CDR3: CASRRGRQGYGYTF. The CDR3 nucleotides read TGTGCCAGCCGGCGAGGTCGTCAAGGATATGGCTACACCTTC.

The chain joins TRBV7-3 to TRBJ2-3; 8 bases fit TRBD2. Germline CDR1 and CDR2: SGHTA and FQGTGA. The trim removed 0 bases at V and 6 bases at J, leaving 5 bases unmatched. The CDR3 length is 15 residues. CDR3 amino acids: CASSLTSGVTDTQYF. DNA of the CDR3: TGTGCCAGCAGCTTAACTAGCGGGGTCACGGATACGCAGTATTTT.

The gene calls are TRBV19 and TRBJ1-5; 7 bases are a match to TRBD1. Germline assignment: CDR1 LNHDA and CDR2 SQIVND (reference sequence). The junction had 16 bases not matched to a gene; V was cut back by 8 bases and J by 0 bases. This CDR3 spans 18 amino acids. The CDR3 region is CASSLGTAPTYSNQPQHF. CDR3 coding DNA: TGTGCCAGTTCTCTCGGGACAGCTCCCACCTATAGCAATCAGCCCCAGCATTTT.

In its sample, this clone was seen a few times. In DNA, the CDR3 is TGCGCCAGCAGGAGAACTGGACTAGCGGACAAGTACAATGAGCAGTTCTTC. Its translation is CASRRTGLADKYNEQFF. This rearrangement joins TRBV5-1 to TRBJ2-1; 10 bases agree with TRBD2. Trimming cost V 5 bases and J 4 bases; bases outside gene matches: 12. Germline CDR1 is SGHRS and CDR2 is YFSETQ. The CDR3 is made up of 17 amino acids.

In regard to this clone: The sample carries other DNA sequences with the same CDR3. The chain's CDR3 is CASSQGLNQPQHF. In DNA form, the CDR3 reads TGTGCCAGCTCACAAGGCCTAAATCAGCCCCAGCATTTT. The genes are TRBV18 and TRBJ1-5; no firm D call. Germline V gene data show CDR1 as KGHSH and CDR2 as LQKENI. Deletions cut 4 bases from V and 4 bases from J, with 8 bases between. The CDR3 is 13 amino acids.

The rearrangement joins TRBV11-3 to TRBJ2-2; D remains unclear. V was clipped by 5 bases and J by 4 bases, with 11 bases between them. CDR1 and CDR2 from the germline V gene are SGHNT and YENEEA. The CDR3 runs 14 residues. CDR3 nucleotide sequence: TGTGCCAGCAGCGGGCAGCCCCTCACCGGGGAGCTGTTTTTT. It codes for CASSGQPLTGELFF.

Here the CDR3 DNA reads TGTGCCAGCAGCCAAGATCCAGCCGCAAACATTCAGTACTTC. This translates into CASSQDPAANIQYF. V gene TRBV4-2 combines with J gene TRBJ2-4; D not resolved. CDR1 is LGHNA, CDR2 YNFKEQ, per germline. This CDR3 comprises 14 residues. V gave up 0 bases and J gave up 6 bases, with 9 bases separating them.

The chain links TRBV5-6 to TRBJ2-7; 9 bases match TRBD1. This CDR3 contains 14 residues. Germline V gene data show CDR1 as SGHDT and CDR2 as YYEEEE. J gave up 3 bases and V 5 bases, and 6 bases lay outside the gene matches. CDR3 coding DNA: TGTGCCAGCAGAAGGGGACAGGGCGGCTACGAGCAGTACTTC. Its protein product is CASRRGQGGYEQYF.

The chain couples TRBV7-2 to TRBJ1-2; 7 positions agree with TRBD1. Looked up from germline, CDR1 is SGHTA and CDR2 is FQGNSA. After removal of 0 bases from V and 0 bases from J, the junction contained 7 bases not matched to a gene. CDR3 length: 17 residues. The CDR3 here is CASSLALQGTTNYGYTF. For the CDR3, the DNA is TGTGCCAGCAGCTTAGCATTACAGGGGACCACTAACTATGGCTACACCTTC.

The chain joins TRBV29-1 to TRBJ2-1; 11 nucleotides agree with TRBD2. Germline-derived CDR1 and CDR2 are SQVTM and ANQGSEA. The V and J ends lost 3 bases and 7 bases, in that order; junction bases with no gene match: 5. The CDR3 length is 14 residues. The CDR3 here is CSVEGRLAGNEQFF. The CDR3 DNA reads TGCAGCGTTGAGGGGAGACTAGCGGGGAATGAGCAGTTCTTC.

V is TRBV19 and J is TRBJ2-5; D uncertain. The germline V and J ends were trimmed by 4 bases and 1 base, with 7 bases remaining between them. The germline CDR1 and CDR2 sequences are LNHDA and SQIVND (reference sequence). The CDR3 is 13 residues long. The CDR3 nucleotides are TGTGCCAGTAGTACCGGACCCCAAGAGACCCAGTACTTC. Protein sequence: CASSTGPQETQYF.

The chain employs TRBV30 and TRBJ2-1, with D maybe TRBD1 (6 bases). Germline V gene lookup returns CDR1 GTSNPN and CDR2 SVGIG (reference sequence). V was trimmed by 3 bases and J by 0 bases, leaving 9 bases between them. The length of the CDR3 is 14 residues. CDR3 sequence: CAWRQGNSYNEQFF. The CDR3 DNA reads TGTGCCTGGAGGCAGGGGAACTCCTACAATGAGCAGTTCTTC.

This clone has more than one count but fewer than ten. The CDR3 here is CASSQDSGTEKLFF. DNA of the CDR3: TGTGCCAGCAGCCAAGACAGTGGTACGGAAAAACTGTTTTTT. V gene TRBV5-8 combines with J gene TRBJ1-4; D perhaps matches TRBD1 (5 bases). The CDR3 is made up of 14 amino acids. Between the trimmed V and J ends, which lost 4 bases and 8 bases, there was a span of 15 bases. CDR1 and CDR2 (germline): SGHTS, YDEGEE.

The chain has TRBV5-1 and TRBJ1-2, with 9 bases identical to TRBD1. J was trimmed by 2 bases and V by 4 bases; bases with no gene match: 3. CDR1 is SGHRS and CDR2 is YFSETQ in the germline V gene. The CDR3 runs 14 residues. Written as DNA, the CDR3 is TGCGCCAGCAGCACCGGACAGGGGAACTATGGCTACACCTTC. As protein: CASSTGQGNYGYTF. Combining the CDR3 with reference TRBV5-1 and TRBJ1-2 gives the whole variable domain KAGVTQTPRYLIKTRGQQVTLSCSPISGHRSVSWYQQTPGQGLQFLFEYFSETQRNKGNFPGRFSGRQFSNSRSEMNVSTLELGDSALYLCASSTGQGNYGYTFGSGTRLTVV.

This clone appeared a single time. The rearrangement joins TRBV27 to TRBJ2-7; 7 bases map to TRBD1. There are 16 residues in the CDR3. Germline trimming cut 5 bases from V and 9 bases from J; bases unmatched to any gene: 19. The V gene's germline CDR1 is MNHEY and CDR2 SMNVEV (reference sequence). CDR3 residues: CASSPQPGQNVPWQYF. CDR3 DNA sequence: TGTGCCAGCAGTCCCCAACCGGGACAGAACGTCCCTTGGCAGTACTTC.

This chain joins TRBV2 and TRBJ1-5; 7 nucleotides match TRBD1. Germline loops: CDR1 SNHLY, CDR2 FYNNEI. V was clipped by 6 bases and J by 3 bases; unmatched bases: 8. The CDR3 length is 15 residues. For the CDR3, the DNA is TGTGCCAGCAGAACCACAGGGGTCAACAATCAGCCCCAGCATTTT. It codes for CASRTTGVNNQPQHF.

This clone was picked up many times. The chain recombines TRBV30 with TRBJ2-2, with D unresolved. Trimming took 0 bases from V and 4 from J, leaving 12 bases between them. Germline CDR1 reads GTSNPN; CDR2 reads SVGIG (reference sequence). CDR3 length equals 15 residues. The CDR3 sequence: CAWSVQPKPTGELFF. Here the CDR3 DNA reads TGTGCCTGGAGTGTACAACCAAAACCCACCGGGGAGCTGTTTTTT.